These T cell receptor beta chains were read from a single sample in a study of patients and donors after allogeneic stem cell transplantation. TCRdb itself ran the RT-PCR reads through MiXCR, one entry per CDR3 protein. The sample lists some 150,000 distinct CDR3 sequences, approximately 35% seen once, with around 50% in the top ten. Sequenced: blood, either unsorted or a sorted T cell fraction (not recorded which). Every receptor here comes from a human donor who was either an allogeneic HSCT recipient or a stem cell or donor lymphocyte infusion donor (not recorded which). It is not recorded whose cells these are; they may come from a transplant donor. The conserved cysteine and the conserved F or W are not part of the CDR3 here. Fields, in order: clone size, V gene, CDR3 protein. Size is stated for part of the rows, as once, few or many counts, or as a class when the clone is expanded.

clone_size: -; v_call: TRBV27; cdr3_aa: ASSSTDANTEAF
clone_size: -; v_call: TRBV2; cdr3_aa: ASSKQLNTEAF
clone_size: many; v_call: TRBV20-1; cdr3_aa: SAIGTGTQPQH
clone_size: -; v_call: TRBV29-1; cdr3_aa: SVRGQTPSYEQY
clone_size: -; v_call: TRBV12-3/TRBV12-4; cdr3_aa: ASSLAPTGYGYT
clone_size: few; v_call: TRBV13; cdr3_aa: ASSRPGGDEKLF
clone_size: few; v_call: TRBV27; cdr3_aa: ASSWRQGTYGYT
clone_size: -; v_call: TRBV6-5; cdr3_aa: ASSYFPGQGGTQY
clone_size: few; v_call: TRBV7-7; cdr3_aa: ASSRTGLAKETQY
clone_size: -; v_call: TRBV27; cdr3_aa: ASSLLGDSYEQY
clone_size: -; v_call: TRBV7-2; cdr3_aa: ASRRTRPLTGELF
clone_size: -; v_call: TRBV28; cdr3_aa: ASRAGTSELNEQF
clone_size: -; v_call: TRBV6-5; cdr3_aa: ASSYSGTVDEQF
clone_size: few; v_call: TRBV12-3/TRBV12-4; cdr3_aa: ASTLGSLEGELF
clone_size: -; v_call: TRBV6-4; cdr3_aa: ASSESNTDTQY